Listed below are T cell receptor beta chains from one sample, sequenced in a study of CD8+ T cells in alopecia areata. TCRdb's copy holds only in-frame clones and misses some; the assay was immunoSEQ multiplex PCR. The table records 90,000 to 120,000 clones, roughly 89% of them present only once. Sequencing was performed on CD8+ T cells sorted from blood, taken at week 24, from a patient treated with tofacitinib. These receptors originate from a human donor with alopecia areata. Each CDR3 is given with its conserved first and last residue. Fields, in order: J gene, clone size, V gene, D gene, CDR3 protein, CDR3 DNA. The D gene is left open where the match is weak. Clone size is not always given. Where it is, it says once, few, many or a class for expanded clones.

J: TRBJ2-7
size: .
V: TRBV7-7
D: .
CDR3: CASSLEQCLSGQYF
DNA: TGTGCTAGCAGCTTAGAACAGTGCCTAAGTGGGCAGTACTTC

J: TRBJ2-3
size: once
V: TRBV7-9
D: .
CDR3: CASSHSGGPVADTQYF
DNA: TGTGCCAGCAGCCACTCGGGGGGCCCCGTCGCAGATACGCAGTATTTT

J: TRBJ2-1
size: .
V: TRBV4-2
D: .
CDR3: CASSHELAGGNEQFF
DNA: TGTGCCAGCAGCCACGAACTAGCCGGCGGGAATGAGCAGTTCTTC

J: TRBJ2-7
size: .
V: TRBV29-1
D: TRBD1
CDR3: CSVEDEGTGNYEQYF
DNA: TGCAGCGTTGAAGATGAAGGGACAGGGAACTACGAGCAGTACTTC

J: TRBJ2-1
size: .
V: TRBV7-3
D: .
CDR3: CASSLRGGTLRDNEQFF
DNA: TGTGCCAGCAGCTTAAGAGGGGGGACCCTACGAGACAATGAGCAGTTCTTC

J: TRBJ2-7
size: .
V: TRBV13
D: .
CDR3: CASSRDFSSSYEQYF
DNA: TGTGCCAGCAGCAGGGACTTCTCCAGCTCCTACGAGCAGTACTTC

J: TRBJ1-4
size: few
V: TRBV5-1
D: .
CDR3: CASSLRPRTFNEKLFF
DNA: TGCGCCAGCAGCTTGAGGCCCCGGACGTTTAATGAAAAACTGTTTTTT

J: TRBJ2-7
size: .
V: TRBV4-2
D: TRBD1
CDR3: CASSHLSQGRRYEQYF
DNA: TGTGCCAGCAGCCACCTATCACAGGGGAGAAGGTACGAGCAGTACTTC

J: TRBJ2-7
size: .
V: TRBV5-1
D: .
CDR3: CASSLVGTTYEQYF
DNA: TGCGCCAGCAGCTTGGTAGGGACAACCTACGAGCAGTACTTC

J: TRBJ2-3
size: .
V: TRBV25-1
D: .
CDR3: CASSEGTTQGTQYF
DNA: TGTGCCAGCAGTGAAGGGACTACACAGGGTACGCAGTATTTT

J: TRBJ2-7
size: .
V: TRBV7-9
D: .
CDR3: CASSSRGGGGETYEQYF
DNA: TGTGCCAGCAGCTCCCGGGGGGGAGGGGGCGAGACCTACGAGCAGTACTTC

J: TRBJ2-1
size: .
V: TRBV7-2
D: .
CDR3: CASISGESSYNEQFF
DNA: TGTGCCAGCATCTCCGGGGAAAGCTCCTACAATGAGCAGTTCTTC

J: TRBJ2-3
size: .
V: TRBV7-9
D: .
CDR3: CASRTTTDTQYF
DNA: TGTGCCAGCAGGACTACAACAGATACGCAGTATTTT

J: TRBJ2-7
size: .
V: TRBV9
D: .
CDR3: CASSERPLALTYEQYF
DNA: TGTGCCAGCAGCGAGAGACCCCTAGCCCTGACTTACGAGCAGTACTTC

J: TRBJ1-6
size: .
V: TRBV9
D: TRBD1
CDR3: CASSSGQGGSYNSPLHF
DNA: TGTGCCAGCAGCTCCGGACAGGGTGGGTCCTATAATTCACCCCTCCACTTT

J: TRBJ2-5
size: .
V: TRBV21-1
D: .
CDR3: CASSKERAGGPMFQETQYF
DNA: TGTGCCAGCAGCAAAGAGAGAGCGGGGGGCCCCATGTTTCAAGAGACCCAGTACTTC

J: TRBJ2-3
size: .
V: TRBV6-5
D: .
CDR3: CASRPEQVSDTQYF
DNA: TGTGCCAGCAGACCCGAACAGGTCTCAGATACGCAGTATTTT

J: TRBJ2-2
size: few
V: TRBV14
D: .
CDR3: CASRGTYTGELFF
DNA: TGTGCCAGCAGAGGCACCTACACCGGGGAGCTGTTTTTT

J: TRBJ1-2
size: .
V: TRBV6-5
D: .
CDR3: CASSYKSRGTYGYTF
DNA: TGTGCCAGCAGTTACAAGTCTAGGGGAACCTATGGCTACACCTTC

J: TRBJ2-5
size: once
V: TRBV30
D: TRBD2
CDR3: CAWSGEGQETQYF
DNA: TGTGCCTGGAGTGGGGAGGGTCAAGAGACCCAGTACTTC

J: TRBJ1-1
size: .
V: TRBV29-1
D: .
CDR3: CSVTTGYTEAFF
DNA: TGCAGCGTTACGACAGGTTACACTGAAGCTTTCTTT

J: TRBJ2-7
size: few
V: TRBV12-5
D: .
CDR3: CASGLAAGFYEQYF
DNA: TGTGCTAGTGGTTTGGCCGCGGGGTTCTACGAGCAGTACTTC

J: TRBJ2-3
size: .
V: TRBV7-9
D: .
CDR3: CASSRGSRTTDTQYF
DNA: TGTGCCAGCAGCCGGGGAAGCCGTACCACAGATACGCAGTATTTT

J: TRBJ2-7
size: .
V: TRBV27
D: .
CDR3: CASSLGGGVYEQYF
DNA: TGTGCCAGCAGTTTGGGAGGGGGAGTCTACGAGCAGTACTTC

J: TRBJ2-7
size: .
V: TRBV29-1
D: .
CDR3: CSVEAGSYEQYF
DNA: TGCAGCGTTGAAGCGGGATCCTACGAGCAGTACTTC

J: TRBJ2-5
size: .
V: TRBV6-5
D: .
CDR3: CASSYSFLSSRETQYF
DNA: TGTGCCAGCAGTTACTCGTTCCTTTCCAGCCGGGAGACCCAGTACTTC

J: TRBJ1-1
size: once
V: TRBV5-1
D: TRBD1
CDR3: CASSLAGGNTEAFF
DNA: TGCGCCAGCAGCTTGGCAGGGGGAAACACTGAAGCTTTCTTT

J: TRBJ2-3
size: .
V: TRBV6-6
D: .
CDR3: CASSVLTDTQYF
DNA: TGTGCCAGCAGTGTCCTCACAGATACGCAGTATTTT

J: TRBJ2-7
size: .
V: TRBV7-2
D: .
CDR3: CASSYLLDEQYF
DNA: TGTGCCAGCAGCTACCTCCTCGACGAGCAGTACTTC

J: TRBJ1-6
size: .
V: TRBV4-1
D: TRBD1
CDR3: CASSQGQGAGNSPLHF
DNA: TGCGCCAGCAGCCAGGGACAGGGGGCCGGTAATTCACCCCTCCACTTT

J: TRBJ2-7
size: .
V: TRBV7-7
D: .
CDR3: CASSLGLGGSYEQYF
DNA: TGTGCTAGCAGCTTAGGTCTCGGCGGCTCCTACGAGCAGTACTTC

J: TRBJ1-5
size: .
V: TRBV4-1
D: .
CDR3: CASSQDLGVWQPQHF
DNA: TGCGCCAGCAGCCAAGATCTGGGGGTTTGGCAGCCCCAGCATTTT

J: TRBJ2-7
size: few
V: TRBV13
D: .
CDR3: CASSLGSSYEQYF
DNA: TGTGCCAGCAGCTTAGGGTCTTCCTACGAGCAGTACTTC

J: TRBJ1-1
size: .
V: TRBV2
D: .
CDR3: CASRSTQGSNTEAFF
DNA: TGTGCCAGCAGAAGTACACAGGGATCGAACACTGAAGCTTTCTTT

J: TRBJ1-1
size: .
V: TRBV27
D: TRBD1
CDR3: CASSQTPPGQHEAFF
DNA: TGTGCCAGCAGCCAAACCCCCCCGGGACAGCATGAAGCTTTCTTT

J: TRBJ1-1
size: .
V: TRBV4-1
D: .
CDR3: CASQEEQSMNTEAFF
DNA: TGCGCCAGCCAAGAAGAGCAGAGCATGAACACTGAAGCTTTCTTT

J: TRBJ2-7
size: .
V: TRBV4-2
D: TRBD1
CDR3: CASSQVTGGGVYEQYF
DNA: TGTGCCAGCAGCCAAGTGACAGGGGGAGGAGTATACGAGCAGTACTTC

J: TRBJ1-6
size: .
V: TRBV27
D: TRBD1
CDR3: CASSPLPLTGRTPLHF
DNA: TGTGCCAGCAGTCCCCTCCCCCTGACAGGGCGGACACCCCTCCACTTT

J: TRBJ1-5
size: .
V: TRBV19
D: TRBD1
CDR3: CASSMGQGAYQPQHF
DNA: TGTGCCAGTAGTATGGGGCAGGGGGCTTATCAGCCCCAGCATTTT

J: TRBJ2-7
size: .
V: TRBV27
D: TRBD1
CDR3: CASSPTWGQGSYEQYF
DNA: TGTGCCAGCAGTCCAACCTGGGGACAGGGAAGCTACGAGCAGTACTTC

J: TRBJ1-5
size: .
V: TRBV19
D: TRBD1
CDR3: CASSKVWDRGDQPQHF
DNA: TGTGCCAGTAGTAAGGTTTGGGACAGGGGAGATCAGCCCCAGCATTTT

J: TRBJ1-1
size: .
V: TRBV4-1
D: TRBD1
CDR3: CASSQEDRARTEAFF
DNA: TGCGCCAGCAGCCAAGAGGACAGGGCGAGGACTGAAGCTTTCTTT

J: TRBJ1-6
size: .
V: TRBV5-1
D: TRBD1
CDR3: CASSLAPGQGYSPLHF
DNA: TGCGCCAGCAGCTTGGCCCCGGGACAGGGGTATTCACCCCTCCACTTT

J: TRBJ2-1
size: .
V: TRBV5-4
D: .
CDR3: CASSLWSSYNEQFF
DNA: TGTGCCAGCAGCCTGTGGAGCTCCTACAATGAGCAGTTCTTC

J: TRBJ2-1
size: .
V: TRBV4-3
D: .
CDR3: CASSQGLGNEQFF
DNA: TGCGCCAGCAGCCAAGGACTAGGGAATGAGCAGTTCTTC

J: TRBJ2-2
size: .
V: TRBV4-1
D: .
CDR3: CASSHPGTTNTRELFF
DNA: TGCGCCAGCAGCCACCCCGGGACAACGAACACCAGGGAGCTGTTTTTT

J: TRBJ1-2
size: once
V: TRBV4-1
D: TRBD1
CDR3: CASSRPGTGLLHGYTF
DNA: TGCGCCAGCAGCCGACCCGGGACAGGGTTACTACATGGCTACACCTTC

J: TRBJ2-4
size: .
V: TRBV2
D: .
CDR3: CASSEDPNIQYF
DNA: TGTGCCAGCAGCGAGGACCCGAACATTCAGTACTTC

J: TRBJ1-4
size: .
V: TRBV6-7
D: TRBD1
CDR3: CASLDRALQYCEKLFF
DNA: TGTGCCAGCCTCGACAGGGCTCTCCAGTATTGTGAAAAACTGTTTTTT

J: TRBJ2-3
size: .
V: TRBV2
D: .
CDR3: CASSEERGGGSDTQYF
DNA: TGTGCCAGCAGTGAAGAGAGGGGAGGAGGATCGGATACGCAGTATTTT

J: TRBJ2-7
size: .
V: TRBV27
D: .
CDR3: CASSPGASYEQYF
DNA: TGTGCCAGCAGTCCTGGGGCCTCCTACGAGCAGTACTTC

J: TRBJ2-7
size: .
V: TRBV7-9
D: .
CDR3: CASSFEGVAQYF
DNA: TGTGCCAGCAGCTTTGAGGGGGTGGCGCAGTACTTC

J: TRBJ2-7
size: .
V: TRBV7-2
D: .
CDR3: CASSLYASSYEQYF
DNA: TGTGCCAGCAGCTTATACGCTAGCTCCTACGAGCAGTACTTC